This TCR beta chain was found in a study of T cell responses to AZD1222 COVID-19 vaccine. For the study at large: Doses given second, at about 4 or about 12 weeks, were pooled.

As regards this clone: Its specificity is not known.

Whole-study results and caveats: The donor group comprised mostly white British people and more females; the analysis possibly underestimated clonal diversity.

The germline V and J ends were trimmed by 4 bases and 11 bases, with 17 bases remaining between them. Per the germline V gene, CDR1 is LGHDT and CDR2 is YNNKEL (reference sequence). The CDR3 is 13 residues long. Profiling relied on immunoSEQ multiplex PCR, and the TCRdb table lists in-frame clones only, not all of them. The sample shows 96,000 or so clones, approximately 90% of them seen only once. The material sequenced was peripheral blood, taken on day 0 of AZD1222 vaccination. This chain links TRBV3-1 (or the pseudogene TRBV3-2) with TRBJ1-1; a weak D match, TRBD1 (5 bases). This receptor was identified in an adult in good health. CDR3 residues: CASSPGHQPDAFF. The CDR3 coding sequence is TGTGCCAGCAGCCCTGGACACCAACCCGACGCTTTCTTT.